Sequencing of this TCR beta chain was carried out in a study of OX40 agonist ivuxolimab in advanced cancers. A note on the overall study: The costimulatory receptor OX40 (CD134) was targeted by ivuxolimab, a fully human IgG2 agonistic monoclonal antibody. Intravenous ivuxolimab was administered to patients every 2 weeks at six dose levels: 0.01, 0.1, 0.3, 1.5, 3 and 10 mg/kg. Among the approximately 50 dose-escalation patients, about 20 had hepatocellular carcinoma, around 15 melanoma, 9 renal cell carcinoma and 9 head and neck cancer. In the dose-escalation cohort, 70% to 85% of patients were male, and the mean age was 60 years with a range of 23 to 79. Patients were allowed to have had prior anti-PD-1, anti-PD-L1 or anti-CTLA-4 therapy, and around two fifths of the dose-escalation patients had been treated with checkpoint inhibitors. Three dose-escalation patients achieved partial responses, one with hepatocellular carcinoma and two with cutaneous melanoma. Peripheral TCRbeta sequencing aimed to test whether ivuxolimab altered TCR sequence diversity and caused clonal T-cell expansion. The paper reports the monotherapy dose-escalation portion (N of about 54 patients) of the phase I ivuxolimab trial. Broader findings and caveats from the paper: In the 0.1-3.0 mg/kg groups, partial responders were among the patients with the lowest normalized peripheral clonal expansion, particularly in CD8+ T cells. Low levels of normalized T-cell clonal expansion were also seen in some patients who did not respond. The antigen specificity of the peripheral T cells that underwent clonal expansion was not determined. On average, CD8+ T cells showed more expanded clones than CD4+ T cells after ivuxolimab. At doses of 0.1 to 3.0 mg/kg, clonal expansion of both CD4+ and CD8+ T cells in blood was seen between baseline and week 6.

In its sample, this clone was seen once. Its target antigen remains unknown. Nothing much larger sits one base from this clone, and base qualities are not available. The CDR3 measures 14 amino acids from cysteine to phenylalanine. Only the CDR3 part of the read is kept: 42 bases, read in frame from the first base. According to the germline V gene, CDR1 reads KGHSH and CDR2 reads LQKENI. Ends trimmed: V by 5 bases, J by 6 bases; bases unmatched to a gene: 8. To sequence the TCRbeta CDR3 region, genomic DNA was isolated from the sorted cells. The immunoSEQ Assay was used for sequencing of TCRbeta CDR3 regions. The immuneACCESS repertoire file appears here via TCRdb, limited to in-frame rearrangements. These files lack a portion of the clones; in checked studies, under half of the deficit traces to unresolved V genes, and the cause of the others is not known. This sample has 55,000 to 75,000 clones in its table, and roughly four fifths of those were observed once. Clones ranked in the top ten supply approximately 1% of the sample.

Patients with a history of autoimmune disease or receiving systemic immunosuppression were excluded from the trial. Peripheral blood for TCR sequencing was collected from all dose cohorts at baseline, on cycle 4 day 1, and on cycle 7 day 1. Samples came from an open-label, multicenter, first-in-human phase I dose-escalation trial of ivuxolimab. Adults with locally advanced or metastatic melanoma, renal cell carcinoma, hepatocellular carcinoma or head and neck squamous cell carcinoma were enrolled in the trial. Before TCR sequencing, CD4+ and CD8+ T cells were separately sorted from peripheral blood.

This chain joins TRBV18 to TRBJ2-7; 9 central bases correspond to TRBD1. The receptor's source is an adult with an advanced solid tumor such as melanoma, head and neck, liver or kidney cancer. The material was CD4+ or CD8+ T cells sorted from blood, obtained in a trial of the OX40 agonist ivuxolimab. The base sequence is TGTGCCAGCTCAAGACAGGGGGTGGTAAGCGAGCAGTACTTC. Translated, it gives CASSRQGVVSEQYF.